These 14 T cell receptor beta chains originate from one sample sequenced in a study of T cell responses to AZD1222 COVID-19 vaccine. The method was immunoSEQ multiplex PCR; TCRdb's version includes in-frame clones alone and lacks a portion of them. The table has 97,000 or so clones, roughly 88% seen once; the top ten hold less than 3.5%. Sequenced material: peripheral blood, taken on day 0 of AZD1222 vaccination. These receptor sequences come from an adult in good health.

V is TRBV27 and J is TRBJ2-3; 14 positions match TRBD2. This CDR3 region has 16 residues. Germline CDR1 reads MNHEY; CDR2 reads SMNVEV (reference sequence). V shed 5 bases and J 3 bases; nucleotides not matched to a gene: 4. CDR3 region: CASSPGTSGRTDTQYF. The CDR3 nucleotides are TGTGCCAGCAGTCCGGGGACTAGCGGGAGAACAGATACGCAGTATTTT.

The chain has TRBV5-1 and TRBJ2-3; the D gene is possibly TRBD2 (5 bases). Per the germline V gene, CDR1 is SGHRS and CDR2 is YFSETQ. V lost 5 bases, J lost 2 bases, and 9 bases lay in between. This CDR3 is built from 13 residues. This chain's CDR3 is CASRSGTTDTQYF. CDR3 bases: TGCGCCAGCAGGAGCGGTACCACAGATACGCAGTATTTT.

This clone was seen a few times. The chain couples TRBV6-5 to TRBJ1-2; D unclear. Germline V gives CDR1 MNHEY, CDR2 SVGAGI. The CDR3 is made up of 15 amino acids. Trimming stripped 2 bases from V and 4 bases from J, with 14 bases between. DNA of the CDR3: TGTGCCAGCAGTTACGGGGAACAGCTCTCCTATGGCTACACCTTC. Its translation: CASSYGEQLSYGYTF.

The V call is TRBV7-2, the J call TRBJ2-7, with D perhaps matching TRBD1 or TRBD2 (5 bases each). CDR1 SGHTA and CDR2 FQGNSA come from the germline V gene. V gave up 6 bases and J gave up 3 bases, with 15 bases separating them. The CDR3 has 14 residues. CDR3 residues: CASSFGTSFYEQYF. Here the CDR3 DNA reads TGTGCCAGCAGTTTCGGGACGTCCTTCTACGAGCAGTACTTC.

The table lists this clone with a few counts. The chain carries TRBV7-2 and TRBJ2-7, with TRBD2 matching 7 bases. This CDR3 is built from 14 residues. Trimming took 1 base from V and 3 from J; bases not matched to a gene: 3. Germline V gene sequence: CDR1 SGHTA, CDR2 FQGNSA. The CDR3 here is CASSLVTSVYEQYF. CDR3 in DNA: TGTGCCAGCAGCTTAGTCACTAGCGTCTACGAGCAGTACTTC.

The CDR3 nucleotides read TGTGCCTGGAGTGGAACTTGGACAGGGGGTGCCAAGGAGACCCAGTACTTC. It codes for CAWSGTWTGGAKETQYF. The rearrangement uses TRBV30 and TRBJ2-5; TRBD1 matches 10 bases. After removal of 1 base from V and 5 bases from J, the junction contained 13 bases not matched to a gene. The CDR3 totals 17 residues. Looked up from germline, CDR1 is GTSNPN and CDR2 is SVGIG (reference sequence).

The rearrangement links TRBV11-2 to TRBJ2-7; unclear D gene. The CDR3 runs to 16 residues. V lost 1 base, J lost 3 bases, and 16 bases lay in between. Germline V gene sequence: CDR1 SGHAT, CDR2 FQNNGV. Here the CDR3 reads CASSLGHGYINYEQYF. The CDR3 DNA sequence: TGTGCCAGCAGCTTAGGACACGGATACATAAACTACGAGCAGTACTTC.

The chain links TRBV7-9 to TRBJ1-6; D not certain. This CDR3 contains 14 residues. V was pared by 2 bases and J by 5 bases, with 7 bases between. The germline V gene has CDR1 SEHNR and CDR2 FQNEAQ (reference sequence). CDR3: CASSLYGDNSPLHF. CDR3 DNA sequence: TGTGCCAGCAGCTTATACGGAGATAATTCACCCCTCCACTTT.

This chain joins TRBV20-1 and TRBJ2-5; D uncertain. The CDR3 totals 11 residues. V lost 1 base, J lost 8 bases, and 8 bases lay in between. The V gene's germline CDR1 is DFQATT and CDR2 SNEGSKA (reference sequence). CDR3 nucleotides: TGCAGTGCTAGAGCCCAGCGTACCCAGTACTTC. Translated: CSARAQRTQYF.

The genes are TRBV19 and TRBJ1-4; the D is unclear. V was shortened by 3 bases and J by 7 bases, with 9 bases between the two germline ends. The CDR3 is 13 residues long. In germline, CDR1 is LNHDA, CDR2 SQIVND (reference sequence). CDR3 in DNA: TGTGCCAGTAGTATCGGGCGGGGTGAAAAACTGTTTTTT. Amino acids: CASSIGRGEKLFF.

The V and J genes are TRBV27 and TRBJ1-6; a weak D match, TRBD1 (5 bases). Germline V gene sequence: CDR1 MNHEY, CDR2 SMNVEV (reference sequence). The V and J ends lost 4 bases and 10 bases respectively, with 20 bases between them. There are 16 residues in the CDR3. The CDR3 sequence is CASSSSVRGWGSPLHF. The CDR3 region has the DNA TGTGCCAGCAGTTCGAGCGTCCGGGGTTGGGGGTCACCCCTCCACTTT.

The chain has TRBV2 and TRBJ2-6; D uncertain. Per germline, CDR1 SNHLY and CDR2 FYNNEI. V shed 5 bases and J shed 2 bases, with 7 bases lying between them. This CDR3 is 14 amino acids long. Here the CDR3 reads CASSYQTGANVLTF. Written as DNA, the CDR3 is TGTGCCAGCAGTTACCAGACTGGGGCCAACGTCCTGACTTTC.

This chain connects TRBV19 to TRBJ2-7; D not resolved. This CDR3 has 15 residues. Trimming took off 5 bases at V and 1 base at J, with 15 bases between the two ends. CDR1 and CDR2 from the germline V gene are LNHDA and SQIVND (reference sequence). Here the CDR3 reads CASSEVWDSSYEQYF. The CDR3 bases are TGTGCCAGTAGTGAAGTCTGGGATTCGTCCTACGAGCAGTACTTC.

The chain is built from TRBV4-2 and TRBJ2-7, with no clear D. The CDR3 is made up of 15 amino acids. Germline lookup yields CDR1 LGHNA and CDR2 YNFKEQ. Trimming removed 0 bases at V and 1 base at J, with 10 bases between. For the CDR3, the DNA is TGTGCCAGCAGCCAAGAGGGGTCAGAGTCCTACGAGCAGTACTTC. This encodes CASSQEGSESYEQYF.